This TCR beta chain was retrieved from a study of shared clonotypes between healthy human individuals. This CDR3 is 14 amino acids long. Trimming left V 5 bases short and J 3 bases short, with 14 bases between. The germline V gene encodes CDR1 MNHEY and CDR2 SMNVEV (reference sequence). Sequencing was performed with immunoSEQ multiplex PCR; in TCRdb, only in-frame clones are kept and a portion is missing. The sample shows about 2.1 million clones, just over 90% of them seen only once. CD45RO-negative CD8 cells positively selected for CCR7 made up the naive population, which excluded terminally differentiated effector memory CD45RA+ cells.

The gene calls are TRBV27 and TRBJ2-7; perhaps TRBD1 as D (5 bases). The sequencing input was naive CD8+ T cells from PBMCs. The TCR sequence derives from a man younger than 35 in good health. Some clones in this sample may be carry-over from other donors' samples. The CDR3 region is CASSPRSRDYEQYF. CDR3 DNA: TGTGCCAGCAGTCCTCGTAGCAGGGACTACGAGCAGTACTTC.